This T cell receptor (beta chain) stems from a study of blood T cells in healthy people across ages. Findings and caveats of the study: Diversity of TCR beta per million T cells declined in a roughly linear way with age.

With 0 bases clipped from V and 4 bases from J, the junction kept 6 bases outside the gene matches. The CDR3 is 16 amino acids. The V gene's germline CDR1 is LGHNA and CDR2 YSLEER. A second roughly 6 to 12 cycle PCR used barcoded and J-beta primers. TCRdb redid the calling of the 5' RACE reads with MiXCR, one entry per CDR3 protein. The table records over 1,500,000 distinct CDR3 sequences, around 50% of them present only once. On this clonotype: Its antigen is not known.

V usage is TRBV4-3 and J usage is TRBJ2-3, with TRBD2 matching over 8 bases. This sequence originates from a woman between 40 and 50 years old in good health. The sequencing sample was made of blood. CDR3 amino acids: CASSQDLAGYADTQYF. CDR3 nucleotide sequence: TGCGCCAGCAGCCAAGATTTAGCGGGGTACGCAGATACGCAGTATTTT.